This T cell receptor (beta chain) was documented in a study of blood T cells in healthy people across ages. Extraction yielded at least 6 micrograms of total RNA per sample. This clonotype was seen more than once but under ten times. Through a sample-barcoded 5' primer and a J-beta primer mix, a second PCR was run for 7 to 11 cycles. Tagging of each cDNA molecule was performed by a template-switch adaptor with 12 random nucleotides. TCRdb passed the 5' RACE reads through MiXCR, listing each CDR3 protein once. The repertoire holds about 1.6 million distinct CDR3 sequences, with about 35% as singletons. Germline CDR1 reads DFQATT; CDR2 reads SNEGSKA (reference sequence). V shed 6 bases, J shed 4 bases, and the junction held 5 bases outside the gene matches. This CDR3 has 13 residues.

The receptor was derived from a woman in her 30s in good health. Sequenced: blood. J is TRBJ2-3 and V is TRBV20-1, with TRBD2 matching over 9 bases. CDR3 sequence reads: CSAQTSGSDTQYF. The CDR3 DNA reads TGCAGTGCCCAGACTAGCGGATCAGATACGCAGTATTTT.